This T cell receptor (beta chain) was documented in a study of blood T cell repertoires in COVID-19. The overall study: Samples came from the United States, Italy and Spain, spanning acute and convalescent COVID-19. Sources were T cells, B-cell-depleted T cells, or PBMCs; the material itself was cDNA or gDNA.

This clone turned up a few times. Original processing notes: Estimation of nucleated cell counts relied on the amplification of reference gene primers. TCRdb keeps only in-frame clones here, not all; method: immunoSEQ multiplex PCR. For V, J and clone size, that table is used; D and trimming come from the DNA. The table includes about 290,000 clones, around four fifths detected once. This CDR3 contains 16 residues. The junction had 12 bases not matched to a gene; V was cut back by 4 bases and J by 6 bases. Germline assignment: CDR1 SGHNT and CDR2 YYREEE (reference sequence). Sample: peripheral blood. The chain joins TRBV5-4 to TRBJ1-2; 10 bases align to TRBD1. This TCR derives from a woman in her forties or fifties with active or convalescent COVID-19. In DNA form, the CDR3 reads TGTGCCAGCAGCCCCCCCGGGACAGGGGTCCTTCATGGCTACACCTTC. Translation gives CASSPPGTGVLHGYTF.